This T cell receptor beta chain is drawn from a study of blood T cells in healthy people across ages. Germline lookup yields CDR1 MDHEN and CDR2 SYDVKM. The CDR3 has 12 amino acids. Trimming cost V 7 bases and J 10 bases; bases outside gene matches: 9. Combining a sample-barcoded 5' primer with a J-beta primer mix, a second PCR ran for roughly 6 to 11 cycles. One entry per CDR3 protein, called by TCRdb with MiXCR from the 5' RACE reads. The sample records about 1.4 million distinct CDR3 sequences, 55% to 75% being singletons. A single count supports this clonotype. This clonotype was sampled from a man between 18 and 29 years old in good health. The material sequenced was blood. The chain couples TRBV28 to TRBJ1-1; TRBD1 matches at 7 bases. The CDR3 DNA reads TGTGCCAGCATTACACGACAGGGAAGAGCTTTCTTT. Translation: CASITRQGRAFF.